Given below is one T cell receptor beta chain in context. The CDR3 is made up of 14 amino acids. Looked up from germline, CDR1 is GTSNPN and CDR2 is SVGIG (reference sequence). Trimming took off 0 bases at V and 1 base at J, with 6 bases between the two ends. This sample is drawn from a study of blood T cell repertoires in COVID-19. Produced via immunoSEQ multiplex PCR; TCRdb's table is partial and in-frame only. Of under 250,000 clones in the sample, under 95% were seen once. The clonotype originates from a young man with acute or convalescent COVID-19. The rearrangement uses TRBV30 and TRBJ1-4; D ambiguous. The source material was peripheral blood. CDR3 DNA sequence: TGTGCCTGGAGTGTACTTGGAACTAATGAAAAACTGTTTTTT. It yields the protein CAWSVLGTNEKLFF.